This T cell receptor (beta chain) emerged from a study of identical twins. Study-level results: Not following the same donors, the study drew its conclusions from cross-sectional statistical analysis. Excess low generation probability was seen in twin-shared out-of-frame alpha sequences.

MiXCR was run by TCRdb on the 5' RACE reads, yielding one entry per CDR3 protein. The sample contains 540,000 or so distinct CDR3 sequences, under 25% of which appear only once. This clonotype was found a few times. Its antigen remains unidentified. Healthy Caucasians supplied all donations. The germline gives CDR1 SGHTA, CDR2 FQGNSA. V was pared by 7 bases and J by 7 bases, with 11 bases between. There are 11 residues in the CDR3. These same records also appear under a second study, on yellow fever vaccine responses in identical twins.

The V and J genes are TRBV7-2 and TRBJ2-7, with TRBD2 as a possible D gene (5 bases). The sample comprised CD4+ T cells sorted from blood. This clonotype was sampled from a woman younger than 35 in good health. CDR3 nucleotide sequence: TGTGCCAGCATCGGACTTGGGGAGCAGTACTTC. Protein: CASIGLGEQYF.